Shown below are 27 T cell receptor beta chains from a single sample sequenced in a study of vaccination and CD4 T cells after COVID-19. Treatment reported: roughly 11-day PBMC culture with coronavirus spike peptide pools or control peptides (ViraFEST assay). Their specific antigens are unknown. The Oncomine TCR Beta short-read assay was applied to DNA of cultured CD4+ T cells. One entry per CDR3 protein results from TCRdb running MiXCR on the PCR reads. This sample has about 20,000 distinct CDR3 sequences; 58% occur once, and the top ten carry 6.6%. Specimen: CD4+ T cells from blood, cultured in vitro, collected before SARS-CoV-2 vaccination. These receptors were taken from a human donor who had recovered from COVID-19.

V usage is TRBV29-1 and J usage is TRBJ2-7, with D possibly being TRBD2 (6 bases). V lost 4 bases and J lost 5, with 15 bases in between. From germline, CDR1 is SQVTM and CDR2 ANQGSEA. The CDR3 runs to 13 residues. The CDR3 loop is CSVAGRMRDEQYF. The CDR3 DNA sequence: TGCAGCGTTGCAGGGAGGATGCGGGACGAGCAGTACTTC.

J is TRBJ2-2 and V is TRBV6-4; the D gene is possibly TRBD2 (6 bases). Germline assignment: CDR1 MRHNA and CDR2 SNTAGT. This CDR3 contains 14 residues. V was trimmed by 0 bases and J by 4 bases, leaving 6 bases between them. The CDR3 protein is CASSDSTSTGELFF. In nucleotides, the CDR3 is TGTGCCAGCAGTGACTCGACTAGCACCGGGGAGCTGTTTTTT.

The sample holds a few counts of this clonotype. The genes are TRBV20-1 and TRBJ1-2; weak D call: TRBD1 (5 bases). This CDR3 is 13 amino acids long. V was pared by 3 bases and J by 5 bases, with 13 bases between. Germline V gene data show CDR1 as DFQATT and CDR2 as SNEGSKA (reference sequence). The CDR3 DNA reads TGCAGTGCTAGGCCCGGGACTTCGTATGGCTACACCTTC. Residues: CSARPGTSYGYTF.

The genes are TRBV6-5 and TRBJ1-2, with D unclear. Germline assignment: CDR1 MNHEY and CDR2 SVGAGI. There are 13 residues in the CDR3. V lost 4 bases to trimming and J lost 11 bases, with 17 bases between them. CDR3 DNA sequence: TGTGCCAGCAGTTCCTCTGGGAGTGCGGGGTACACCTTC. The encoded protein is CASSSSGSAGYTF.

This chain uses TRBV5-4 with TRBJ1-6, with D perhaps TRBD1 (6 bases). The V end was cut by 3 bases, the J end by 10 bases, with 14 bases between. Germline values: CDR1 SGHNT, CDR2 YYREEE (reference sequence). This CDR3 contains 14 residues. CDR3 DNA: TGTGCCAGCAGCTCCCAGGGGCTAAGGTCACCCCTCCACTTT. It specifies CASSSQGLRSPLHF. The full variable domain, completed using reference TRBV5-4 and TRBJ1-6, is ETGVTQSPTHLIKTRGQQVTLRCSSQSGHNTVSWYQQALGQGPQFIFQYYREEENGRGNFPPRFSGLQFPNYSSELNVNALELDDSALYLCASSSQGLRSPLHFGNGTRLTVT.

The J gene is TRBJ1-1, the V gene TRBV7-9, with a possible D match to TRBD1 (6 bases). CDR1 and CDR2 from the germline V gene are SEHNR and FQNEAQ (reference sequence). This CDR3 is 14 amino acids long. Trimming removed 3 bases at V and 1 base at J, with 9 bases between. The CDR3 loop is CASSLGGPNTEAFF. The CDR3 DNA follows: TGTGCCAGCAGCTTGGGGGGGCCGAACACTGAAGCTTTCTTT.

This chain joins TRBV6-1 and TRBJ1-5; the D is unclear. Looked up from germline, CDR1 is MNHNS and CDR2 is SASEGT. The V end lost 2 bases, the J end lost 0 bases, and 11 bases lay between the germline ends. The CDR3 has 16 residues. This CDR3 is CASSEPGFYSNQPQHF. The DNA for the CDR3 is TGTGCCAGCAGTGAACCCGGGTTTTATAGCAATCAGCCCCAGCATTTT.

This clonotype showed up just a few times. The CDR3 spells CASSEAVGRASSYEQYF. Written as DNA, the CDR3 is TGTGCCAGCAGTGAAGCGGTGGGCAGGGCGAGCTCCTACGAGCAGTACTTC. The chain links TRBV2 to TRBJ2-7, with D possibly being TRBD1 (5 bases). Germline CDR1 and CDR2: SNHLY and FYNNEI. Trimming took off 0 bases at V and 0 bases at J, with 15 bases between the two ends. The CDR3 covers 17 residues.

In this sample, this clonotype turned up a few times. The rearrangement joins TRBV2 to TRBJ1-2; maybe TRBD1 (6 bases). Germline V lookup: CDR1 SNHLY, CDR2 FYNNEI. With 5 bases removed from V and 6 bases from J, the gap between germline ends came to 13 bases. This CDR3 is 13 amino acids long. The CDR3 sequence is CASSIGTSNGYTF. CDR3 DNA: TGTGCCAGCAGTATCGGGACAAGTAATGGCTACACCTTC.

V is TRBV7-6 and J is TRBJ2-7, with 14 positions matching TRBD2. The CDR3 is 17 amino acids. J lost 2 bases, V lost 5 bases, and 8 bases had no gene match. Looked up from germline, CDR1 is SGHVS and CDR2 is FNYEAQ. The CDR3 loop is CASSQGLAGDRAYEQYF. CDR3 DNA: TGTGCCAGCAGCCAGGGACTAGCGGGAGATAGGGCCTACGAGCAGTACTTC.

J is TRBJ2-7 and V is TRBV12-3 or TRBV12-4; TRBD2 matches at 11 bases. The CDR3 length is 15 residues. Losses at the gene ends were 4 bases for V and 2 bases for J; bases not matched to a gene: 4. The CDR3 DNA reads as TGTGCCAGCAGTTCCCATAGCGGGAGGGCCTACGAGCAGTACTTC. Protein sequence: CASSSHSGRAYEQYF.

This clonotype has just one count. The gene calls are TRBV7-9 and TRBJ2-3; TRBD2 agrees at 9 bases. The CDR3 is 15 amino acids. J gave up 4 bases and V 6 bases, and 8 bases lay outside the gene matches. Per germline, CDR1 SEHNR and CDR2 FQNEAQ (reference sequence). The CDR3 here is CASRSSGIASDTQYF. Here the CDR3 DNA reads TGTGCCAGCAGGTCTAGCGGGATAGCGTCAGATACGCAGTATTTT.

The gene calls are TRBV25-1 and TRBJ2-7, with 12 bases aligning to TRBD2. The CDR3 has 15 amino acids. Germline CDR1 reads MGHDK; CDR2 reads SYGVNS. V trimming: 2 bases; J trimming: 3 bases; junction bases outside the gene matches: 2. The CDR3 sequence is CASSERTSGNYEQYF. CDR3 coding DNA: TGTGCCAGCAGTGAAAGGACTAGCGGGAACTACGAGCAGTACTTC.

The chain couples TRBV7-6 to TRBJ2-3, with 10 nucleotides matching TRBD2. J lost 4 bases, V lost 1 base, and 8 bases had no gene match. From germline, CDR1 is SGHVS and CDR2 FNYEAQ. There are 17 residues in the CDR3. The CDR3 DNA follows: TGTGCCAGCAGCTTAGTGTCTAGCGGGAGTTATCCAGATACGCAGTATTTT. It yields the protein CASSLVSSGSYPDTQYF.

The chain combines TRBV4-2 with TRBJ2-5; D is perhaps TRBD1 (5 bases). This CDR3 contains 15 residues. Germline assignment: CDR1 LGHNA and CDR2 YNFKEQ. Trimming cost V 1 base and J 5 bases, with 14 bases left between them. CDR3 sequence reads: CASSQGSGQMETQYF. The CDR3 DNA reads TGTGCCAGCAGCCAAGGAAGTGGACAAATGGAGACCCAGTACTTC.

The chain combines TRBV24-1 with TRBJ2-3; D possibly corresponds to TRBD2 (7 bases). The CDR3 covers 17 residues. Germline CDR1 KGHDR, CDR2 SFDVKD. The germline V and J ends were trimmed by 3 bases and 5 bases, with 20 bases remaining between them. The CDR3 is CATSDPRRGPVGDTQYF. Written as DNA, the CDR3 is TGTGCCACCAGTGATCCCCGGCGGGGGCCGGTCGGAGATACGCAGTATTTT.

This rearrangement joins TRBV6-2 or TRBV6-3 to TRBJ2-7; D unclear. V was trimmed by 2 bases and J by 3 bases, leaving 14 bases between them. CDR3 size: 15 residues. The germline CDR1 and CDR2 sequences are MNHEY and SVGEGT. Written as DNA, the CDR3 is TGTGCCAGCAGTTACGCCGGGTCAGTTAACTACGAGCAGTACTTC. It specifies CASSYAGSVNYEQYF.

This rearrangement joins TRBV27 to TRBJ2-7; D is undetermined. V lost 0 bases, J lost 0 bases, and 6 bases lay in between. The V gene's germline CDR1 is MNHEY and CDR2 SMNVEV (reference sequence). The CDR3 has 14 residues. CDR3 nucleotide sequence: TGTGCCAGCAGTTTATCAGTAGCCTCCTACGAGCAGTACTTC. Translating it yields CASSLSVASYEQYF.

The J gene is TRBJ2-7, the V gene TRBV7-2; no clear D gene. This CDR3 region has 13 residues. Germline CDR1 SGHTA, CDR2 FQGNSA. V was trimmed by 2 bases and J by 4 bases, leaving 9 bases between them. The CDR3 sequence is CASSLNWPYEQYF. The DNA of the CDR3 is TGTGCCAGCAGCTTAAATTGGCCGTACGAGCAGTACTTC.

This clonotype was seen more than once but under ten times. The chain has TRBV20-1 and TRBJ2-3; 7 bases line up with TRBD1. CDR1 is DFQATT, CDR2 SNEGSKA, per germline (reference sequence). J lost 4 bases, V lost 3 bases, and 10 bases had no gene match. The CDR3 totals 15 residues. DNA for the CDR3: TGCAGTGCTAGGTTGAGGGGGCAGGGGGCAGATACGCAGTATTTT. Translating gives CSARLRGQGADTQYF.

This chain links TRBV7-9 with TRBJ1-2; no clear D gene. Germline V gene lookup returns CDR1 SEHNR and CDR2 FQNEAQ (reference sequence). The V end lost 5 bases, the J end lost 3 bases, and 10 bases lay between the germline ends. The CDR3 extends over 13 amino acids. CDR3 in amino acids: CASSREGHYGYTF. CDR3 in DNA: TGTGCCAGCAGCCGCGAGGGCCACTATGGCTACACCTTC.

This clonotype showed up just a few times. J is TRBJ1-1 and V is TRBV30; D might be TRBD1 (5 bases). With 0 bases removed from V and 0 bases from J, the gap between germline ends came to 5 bases. Germline CDR1 reads GTSNPN; CDR2 reads SVGIG (reference sequence). The CDR3 sequence is 13 residues long. CDR3 protein: CAWSVGVNTEAFF. The DNA of the CDR3 is TGTGCCTGGAGTGTAGGGGTGAACACTGAAGCTTTCTTT.

For the CDR3, the DNA is TGTGCCAGCAGCTTGGACAGGGTTTATGGCTACACCTTC. Protein sequence: CASSLDRVYGYTF. The genes are TRBV7-2 and TRBJ1-2, with 8 bases lining up with TRBD1. Germline-derived CDR1 and CDR2 are SGHTA and FQGNSA. This CDR3 has 13 amino acids. Trimming removed 3 bases from V and 5 bases from J; junction bases left unmatched: 2.

This clonotype occurred a few times. This chain links TRBV6-1 with TRBJ1-2; D ambiguous. CDR3 length equals 11 residues. V was clipped by 8 bases and J by 6 bases, with 10 bases between them. Looked up from germline, CDR1 is MNHNS and CDR2 is SASEGT. The CDR3 DNA follows: TGTGCCAGCTACGGAGACGATGGCTACACCTTC. This translates into CASYGDDGYTF.

The chain employs TRBV24-1 and TRBJ2-2; 7 bases line up with TRBD2. CDR1 is KGHDR and CDR2 is SFDVKD in the germline V gene. Trimming removed 9 bases from V and 0 bases from J; junction bases left unmatched: 9. This CDR3 has 16 amino acids. CDR3 sequence (DNA): TGTGCCACCGGGGGGGACCCTTTCTCGAACACCGGGGAGCTGTTTTTT. Residues: CATGGDPFSNTGELFF.

The chain employs TRBV15 and TRBJ1-3; D gene ambiguous. Germline CDR1 is LNHNV and CDR2 is YYDKDF (reference sequence). V lost 5 bases to trimming and J lost 2 bases, with 16 bases between them. The CDR3 runs 16 residues. This chain's CDR3 is CATSPLDVSAGNTIYF. The CDR3 DNA reads as TGTGCCACCAGCCCCCTGGATGTCAGTGCTGGAAACACCATATATTTT.

The V and J genes are TRBV7-9 and TRBJ2-1; no firm D call. CDR3 length equals 13 residues. Germline V gene lookup returns CDR1 SEHNR and CDR2 FQNEAQ (reference sequence). V was pared by 5 bases and J by 4 bases, with 9 bases between. The CDR3 DNA sequence: TGTGCCAGCAGCCCCGACGGGTACAATGAGCAGTTCTTC. It yields the protein CASSPDGYNEQFF.